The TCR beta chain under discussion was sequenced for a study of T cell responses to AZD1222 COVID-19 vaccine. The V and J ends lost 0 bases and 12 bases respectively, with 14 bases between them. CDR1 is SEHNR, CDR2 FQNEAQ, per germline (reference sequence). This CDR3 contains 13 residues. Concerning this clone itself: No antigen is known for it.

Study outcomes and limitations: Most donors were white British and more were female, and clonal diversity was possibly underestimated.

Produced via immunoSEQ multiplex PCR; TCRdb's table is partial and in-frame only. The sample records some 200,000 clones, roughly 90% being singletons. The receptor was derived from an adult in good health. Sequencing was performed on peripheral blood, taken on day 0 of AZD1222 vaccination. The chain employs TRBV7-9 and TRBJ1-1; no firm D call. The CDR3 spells CASSLAEAVGTFF. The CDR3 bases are TGTGCCAGCAGCTTAGCGGAGGCCGTTGGAACTTTCTTT.